The 23 T cell receptor beta chains below come from one sample, sequenced in a study of cytomegalovirus exposure and HLA in healthy donors. The PCR contained 60 Vbeta and 13 Jbeta primers. Sequenced by immunoSEQ multiplex PCR; TCRdb stores in-frame clones only, minus some. The table shows 100,000 to 150,000 clones, with about 84% occurring only once. The material sequenced was PBMCs. These receptor sequences come from a boy under 18 in good health and CMV-seronegative.

V and J are TRBV5-4 and TRBJ2-1, with 8 bases that match TRBD2. V lost 1 base and J lost 3; bases outside the gene matches: 3. Looked up from germline, CDR1 is SGHNT and CDR2 is YYREEE (reference sequence). This CDR3 contains 15 residues. The CDR3 is CASSLTSGGYNEQFF. DNA for the CDR3: TGTGCCAGCAGCTTGACTAGCGGTGGCTACAATGAGCAGTTCTTC.

This rearrangement joins TRBV4-3 to TRBJ1-2; a weak D match, TRBD1 (5 bases). Germline lookup yields CDR1 LGHNA and CDR2 YSLEER. This CDR3 has 17 residues. V lost 0 bases to trimming and J lost 4 bases, with 18 bases between them. The CDR3 coding sequence is TGCGCCAGCAGCCAAGATGTCGCGCAGGGTGTGGGCTATGGCTACACCTTC. Its protein is CASSQDVAQGVGYGYTF.

The V and J genes are TRBV29-1 and TRBJ2-1, with 9 bases fitting TRBD1. The CDR3 is made up of 15 amino acids. With V trimmed by 7 bases and J by 5 bases, 12 bases remained unmatched. Germline V gene lookup returns CDR1 SQVTM and CDR2 ANQGSEA. The CDR3 loop reads CSAWGGQGSNNEQFF. For the CDR3, the DNA is TGCAGCGCCTGGGGGGGACAGGGTTCAAACAATGAGCAGTTCTTC.

This clone showed up just once. The J gene is TRBJ1-4, the V gene TRBV6-1; no definite D call. CDR1 and CDR2 (germline): MNHNS, SASEGT. The V and J ends lost 3 bases and 10 bases respectively, with 12 bases between them. This CDR3 comprises 13 residues. The CDR3, as DNA: TGTGCCAGCAGTGACCTACGGGAGGGAAAACTGTTTTTT. Translation gives CASSDLREGKLFF.

The V and J genes are TRBV6-5 and TRBJ1-5; weak D call: TRBD1 (6 bases). The V gene lost 5 bases and the J gene lost 2 bases, with 13 bases spanning the gap. The germline gives CDR1 MNHEY, CDR2 SVGAGI. The CDR3 loop spans 15 amino acids. The CDR3 loop reads CASSPLTGGNQPQHF. CDR3 DNA: TGTGCCAGCAGTCCCCTGACAGGCGGCAATCAGCCCCAGCATTTT.

The count of this clone is one. The rearrangement joins TRBV7-3 to TRBJ2-3; 10 positions match TRBD2. The length of the CDR3 is 19 residues. Trimming removed 1 base from V and 2 bases from J; junction bases left unmatched: 12. CDR1 SGHTA and CDR2 FQGTGA come from the germline V gene. CDR3 DNA: TGTGCCAGCAGCTTAAGGGCCCAGCGGGAGGGGAATTCCACAGATACGCAGTATTTT. Translating it yields CASSLRAQREGNSTDTQYF.

The chain links TRBV27 to TRBJ2-5, with TRBD2 as a possible D gene (6 bases). The J call is uncertain, as TRBJ2-7 better fits the DNA end. CDR1 is MNHEY and CDR2 is SMNVEV in the germline V gene (reference sequence). The CDR3 totals 12 residues. The CDR3 region is CASGSGRHEQYF. CDR3 in DNA: TGTGCCAGCGGGTCAGGGAGGCACGAGCAGTACTTC.

There are a few counts of this clone. The V call is TRBV11-3, the J call TRBJ2-3; the D gene is possibly TRBD2 (5 bases). CDR3 length: 14 residues. Germline-derived CDR1 and CDR2 are SGHNT and YENEEA. V lost 5 bases and J lost 4, with 13 bases in between. The CDR3 loop is CASSLRGSADTQYF. DNA of the CDR3: TGTGCCAGCAGCCTAAGAGGGAGCGCAGATACGCAGTATTTT.

This clone occurred a few times. V usage is TRBV30 and J usage is TRBJ2-1; 11 bases line up with TRBD2. The CDR3 runs 17 residues. Germline CDR1 GTSNPN, CDR2 SVGIG (reference sequence). The V segment lost 2 bases and the J segment 0 bases; nucleotides outside the gene matches: 6. Written as DNA, the CDR3 is TGTGCCTGGAGTAGACTAGCGGGACTTAGCTCCTACAATGAGCAGTTCTTC. It yields the protein CAWSRLAGLSSYNEQFF.

CDR3 DNA: TGTGCCAGCAGCCCGGGACAGCACAATCAGCCCCAGCATTTT. It specifies CASSPGQHNQPQHF. The rearrangement links TRBV7-9 to TRBJ1-5, with 7 bases that match TRBD1. The junction had 4 bases not matched to a gene; V was cut back by 5 bases and J by 3 bases. CDR1 and CDR2 from the germline V gene are SEHNR and FQNEAQ (reference sequence). CDR3 length: 14 amino acids.

The V and J genes are TRBV30 and TRBJ1-6, with no clear D. Germline CDR1 reads GTSNPN; CDR2 reads SVGIG (reference sequence). CDR3 length: 13 amino acids. The V end lost 3 bases, the J end lost 10 bases, and 13 bases lay between the germline ends. The CDR3 DNA is TGTGCCTGGAGGCCGGGTTTCACATCACCCCTCCACTTT. It encodes CAWRPGFTSPLHF.

J is TRBJ1-1 and V is TRBV6-4; D uncertain. This CDR3 has 15 residues. Germline assignment: CDR1 MRHNA and CDR2 SNTAGT. Trimming left V 1 base short and J 0 bases short, with 9 bases between. The CDR3 is CASSDLPNMNTEAFF. For the CDR3, the DNA is TGTGCCAGCAGTGACTTACCGAACATGAACACTGAAGCTTTCTTT.

This chain connects TRBV5-5 to TRBJ2-3, with unresolved D. CDR3 length: 12 amino acids. Deletions cut 4 bases from V and 5 bases from J, with 8 bases between. Germline V gene sequence: CDR1 SGHKS, CDR2 YYEKEE (reference sequence). The CDR3 DNA is TGTGCCAGCAGCGGAGAGGTAGATACGCAGTATTTT. Protein: CASSGEVDTQYF.

The chain recombines TRBV30 with TRBJ2-7; no clear D gene. Germline CDR1 and CDR2: GTSNPN and SVGIG (reference sequence). CDR3 length: 13 residues. Trimming removed 5 bases at V and 2 bases at J, with 13 bases between. The CDR3 DNA is TGTGCCTGGGTGAGACTGAGTCCCTACGAGCAGTACTTC. Translating it yields CAWVRLSPYEQYF.

The chain uses TRBV5-6 and TRBJ2-7, with 10 bases aligning to TRBD1. V was clipped by 4 bases and J by 5 bases; unmatched bases: 9. Germline V lookup: CDR1 SGHDT, CDR2 YYEEEE. The length of the CDR3 is 15 residues. CDR3 bases: TGTGCCAGCAGCCGGCTCGGACAGGGGGTCAACGAGCAGTACTTC. The encoded protein is CASSRLGQGVNEQYF.

The chain uses TRBV30 and TRBJ2-3; D is unresolved. CDR1 GTSNPN and CDR2 SVGIG come from the germline V gene (reference sequence). Trimming cost V 1 base and J 4 bases, with 6 bases left between them. CDR3 length: 12 amino acids. CDR3 region: CAWSAVSDTQYF. The CDR3, as DNA: TGTGCCTGGAGTGCCGTCTCAGATACGCAGTATTTT.

The CDR3 is CASSERGGYGYTF. The CDR3 coding sequence is TGTGCCAGCAGTGAACGGGGAGGCTATGGCTACACCTTC. The chain is built from TRBV2 and TRBJ1-2; D gene uncertain. Trimming left V 2 bases short and J 4 bases short, with 8 bases between. CDR3 size: 13 residues. The germline V gene has CDR1 SNHLY and CDR2 FYNNEI.

This chain uses TRBV6-5 with TRBJ2-7, with a tentative D call TRBD1 (6 bases). Looked up from germline, CDR1 is MNHEY and CDR2 is SVGAGI. V was cut by 5 bases and J by 5 bases, with 16 bases left in between. The CDR3 spans 14 residues. In DNA form, the CDR3 reads TGTGCCAGCAGTCAAAGTACAGGGTTCCACGAGCAGTACTTC. Translation: CASSQSTGFHEQYF.

The rearrangement joins TRBV15 to TRBJ1-6; 7 positions agree with TRBD1. The V segment lost 4 bases and the J segment 8 bases; nucleotides outside the gene matches: 2. The CDR3 has 13 amino acids. The germline V gene encodes CDR1 LNHNV and CDR2 YYDKDF (reference sequence). The CDR3, as DNA: TGTGCCACCAGCACTGACAGGGATTCACCCCTCCACTTT. This gives the protein CATSTDRDSPLHF.

J is TRBJ1-2 and V is TRBV30; no clear D. The CDR3 consists of 12 residues. V was pared by 2 bases and J by 7 bases, with 11 bases between. In germline, CDR1 is GTSNPN, CDR2 SVGIG (reference sequence). The CDR3 region is CAWSIGGGGYTF. The DNA for the CDR3 is TGTGCCTGGAGTATTGGCGGTGGTGGCTACACCTTC.

This clone was seen only a few times. This rearrangement joins TRBV14 to TRBJ1-2, with 8 bases fitting TRBD1. V dropped 6 bases and J dropped 4; count of bases not matched to a gene: 10. The CDR3 spans 15 residues. The germline gives CDR1 SGHDN, CDR2 FVKESK. CDR3 residues: CASRPQGAPGYGYTF. CDR3 in DNA: TGTGCCAGCAGACCCCAGGGGGCGCCCGGCTATGGCTACACCTTC.

There are a few counts of this clone. The chain combines TRBV6-5 with TRBJ1-1; D possibly corresponds to TRBD1 (5 bases). Trimming stripped 6 bases from V and 6 bases from J, with 14 bases between. CDR1 and CDR2 (germline): MNHEY, SVGAGI. The length of the CDR3 is 13 residues. CDR3 loop: CASSRSGGAEAFF. CDR3 DNA: TGTGCCAGCAGCCGATCGGGAGGGGCTGAAGCTTTCTTT.

This clone was seen a single time. This chain connects TRBV18 to TRBJ2-7; TRBD1 might be the D (6 bases). This CDR3 is built from 14 residues. CDR1 and CDR2 from the germline V gene are KGHSH and LQKENI. V lost 1 base and J 3 bases, leaving 10 bases between the germline ends. CDR3 protein: CASSPRDTDYEQYF. The CDR3 bases are TGTGCCAGCTCACCACGGGACACCGACTACGAGCAGTACTTC.